This paragraph covers one T cell receptor (beta chain) sequence. The antigen is unknown. The sample originates from a study of PD-1 blockade in classical Hodgkin lymphoma. Study-level findings and limits: Only CD4+ TCR diversity, not CD8+, had risen significantly by C4D1.

The germline V gene encodes CDR1 MNHEY and CDR2 SVGAGI. This CDR3 is 14 amino acids long. With 6 bases removed from V and 0 bases from J, the gap between germline ends came to 12 bases. In every patient, relapse followed autologous stem cell transplantation, while exposure to brentuximab vedotin differed. Using immunoSEQ multiplex PCR, the repertoire was profiled, and TCRdb retains in-frame clones only, with some absent. The data hold roughly 28,000 clones, with roughly 70% observed a single time. The specimen comprised peripheral blood mononuclear cells (PBMCs), sampled before the second cycle of nivolumab. The V gene is TRBV6-5, the J gene TRBJ2-7; D uncertain. The receptor was derived from a human donor with classical Hodgkin lymphoma. The CDR3 is CASRGEGSSYEQYF. CDR3 coding DNA: TGTGCCAGCAGAGGAGAAGGCAGCTCCTACGAGCAGTACTTC.